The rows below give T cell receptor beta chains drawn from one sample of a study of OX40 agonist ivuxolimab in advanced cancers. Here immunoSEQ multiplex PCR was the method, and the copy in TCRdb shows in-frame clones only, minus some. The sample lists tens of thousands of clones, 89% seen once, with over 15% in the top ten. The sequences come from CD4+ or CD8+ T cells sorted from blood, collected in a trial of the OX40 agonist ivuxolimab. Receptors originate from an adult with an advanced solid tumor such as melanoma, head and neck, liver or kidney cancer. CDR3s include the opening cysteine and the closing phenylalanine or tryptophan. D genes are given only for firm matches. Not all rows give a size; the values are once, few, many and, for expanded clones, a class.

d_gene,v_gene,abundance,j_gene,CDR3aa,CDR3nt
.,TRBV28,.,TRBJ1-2,CASSPLPGTRGYTF,TGTGCCAGCAGTCCCTTACCCGGGACTCGCGGCTACACCTTC
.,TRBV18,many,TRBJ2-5,CASSPAETQETQYF,TGTGCCAGCTCACCGGCGGAGACCCAAGAGACCCAGTACTTC
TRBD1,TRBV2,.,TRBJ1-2,CASSEGPGGWDYGYTF,TGTGCCAGCAGTGAAGGCCCAGGGGGCTGGGACTATGGCTACACCTTC
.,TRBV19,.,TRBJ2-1,CASSEASYNEQFF,TGTGCCAGTAGTGAGGCTTCCTACAATGAGCAGTTCTTC
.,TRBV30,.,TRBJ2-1,CAWSVGRGHEQFF,TGTGCCTGGAGTGTGGGCAGGGGCCATGAGCAGTTCTTC
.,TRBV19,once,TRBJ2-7,CASSFSLVAEYEQYF,TGTGCCAGTAGTTTTTCCTTGGTGGCTGAATACGAGCAGTACTTC
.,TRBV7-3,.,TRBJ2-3,CASSSPLEGDTDTQYF,TGTGCCAGCAGCTCGCCCTTAGAGGGAGACACAGATACGCAGTATTTT
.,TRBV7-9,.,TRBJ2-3,CASSFRQLLNTDTQYF,TGTGCCAGCAGTTTCCGACAGCTCCTGAACACAGATACGCAGTATTTT
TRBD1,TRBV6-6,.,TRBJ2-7,CASSYSGTEEYF,TGTGCCAGCAGTTACTCCGGGACAGAGGAGTACTTC
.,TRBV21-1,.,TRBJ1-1,CASSKVSGRADTEAFF,TGTGCCAGCAGCAAAGTCTCAGGCAGGGCGGACACTGAAGCTTTCTTT
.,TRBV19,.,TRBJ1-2,CASSIEGSSNYGYTF,TGTGCCAGTAGTATAGAAGGCAGTTCTAACTATGGCTACACCTTC
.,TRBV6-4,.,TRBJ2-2,CASSVEMRDPNTGELFF,TGTGCCAGCAGTGTAGAGATGCGGGACCCAAACACCGGGGAGCTGTTTTTT
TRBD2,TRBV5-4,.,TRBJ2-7,CASSSEDGTSGRNSYEQYF,TGTGCCAGCAGCTCTGAAGATGGGACTAGCGGGAGGAACTCCTACGAGCAGTACTTC
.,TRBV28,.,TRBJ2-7,CASNSRGVGRPYEQYF,TGTGCCAGCAATTCACGCGGCGTAGGGCGACCTTACGAGCAGTACTTC
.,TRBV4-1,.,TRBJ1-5,CASSHRGYSNQPQHF,TGCGCCAGCAGCCACAGGGGATATAGCAATCAGCCCCAGCATTTT
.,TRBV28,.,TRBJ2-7,CASSPTDYEQYF,TGTGCCAGCAGTCCGACCGACTACGAGCAGTACTTC
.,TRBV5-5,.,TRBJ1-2,CASSLNLGPYGYTF,TGTGCCAGCAGCTTGAACCTGGGGCCCTATGGCTACACCTTC
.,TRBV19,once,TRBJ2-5,CASSIGGMLQETQYF,TGTGCCAGTAGTATAGGCGGCATGCTGCAAGAGACCCAGTACTTC
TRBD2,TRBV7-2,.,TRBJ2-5,CASSWSTSGQETQYF,TGTGCCAGCAGCTGGTCGACTAGCGGCCAAGAGACCCAGTACTTC
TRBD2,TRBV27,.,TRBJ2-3,CASSLSGPSLTDTQYF,TGTGCCAGCAGTCTTAGCGGGCCCTCACTCACAGATACGCAGTATTTT
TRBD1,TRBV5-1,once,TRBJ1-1,CASSPGTDNTEAFF,TGCGCCAGCAGCCCCGGGACAGATAACACTGAAGCTTTCTTT
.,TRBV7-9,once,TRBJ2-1,CASSPGGRSQFF,TGTGCCAGCAGCCCCGGCGGCAGATCCCAGTTCTTC
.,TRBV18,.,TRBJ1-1,CASSPGQGYIEIFF,TGTGCCAGCTCACCAGGGCAGGGATATATCGAGATCTTCTTT
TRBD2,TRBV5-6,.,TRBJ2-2,CASSSPFDGRGPGELFF,TGTGCCAGCAGTTCCCCTTTTGACGGGAGGGGTCCCGGGGAGCTGTTTTTT
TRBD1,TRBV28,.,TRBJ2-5,CASSTGTGAETQYF,TGTGCCAGCAGTACAGGGACAGGGGCGGAGACCCAGTACTTC
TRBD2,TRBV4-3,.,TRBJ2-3,CASSQDRASGRRGDTQYF,TGCGCCAGCAGCCAAGATCGGGCTAGCGGGAGGAGGGGAGATACGCAGTATTTT
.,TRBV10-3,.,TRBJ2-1,CAISETSYNEQFF,TGTGCCATCAGTGAGACCTCGTACAATGAGCAGTTCTTC